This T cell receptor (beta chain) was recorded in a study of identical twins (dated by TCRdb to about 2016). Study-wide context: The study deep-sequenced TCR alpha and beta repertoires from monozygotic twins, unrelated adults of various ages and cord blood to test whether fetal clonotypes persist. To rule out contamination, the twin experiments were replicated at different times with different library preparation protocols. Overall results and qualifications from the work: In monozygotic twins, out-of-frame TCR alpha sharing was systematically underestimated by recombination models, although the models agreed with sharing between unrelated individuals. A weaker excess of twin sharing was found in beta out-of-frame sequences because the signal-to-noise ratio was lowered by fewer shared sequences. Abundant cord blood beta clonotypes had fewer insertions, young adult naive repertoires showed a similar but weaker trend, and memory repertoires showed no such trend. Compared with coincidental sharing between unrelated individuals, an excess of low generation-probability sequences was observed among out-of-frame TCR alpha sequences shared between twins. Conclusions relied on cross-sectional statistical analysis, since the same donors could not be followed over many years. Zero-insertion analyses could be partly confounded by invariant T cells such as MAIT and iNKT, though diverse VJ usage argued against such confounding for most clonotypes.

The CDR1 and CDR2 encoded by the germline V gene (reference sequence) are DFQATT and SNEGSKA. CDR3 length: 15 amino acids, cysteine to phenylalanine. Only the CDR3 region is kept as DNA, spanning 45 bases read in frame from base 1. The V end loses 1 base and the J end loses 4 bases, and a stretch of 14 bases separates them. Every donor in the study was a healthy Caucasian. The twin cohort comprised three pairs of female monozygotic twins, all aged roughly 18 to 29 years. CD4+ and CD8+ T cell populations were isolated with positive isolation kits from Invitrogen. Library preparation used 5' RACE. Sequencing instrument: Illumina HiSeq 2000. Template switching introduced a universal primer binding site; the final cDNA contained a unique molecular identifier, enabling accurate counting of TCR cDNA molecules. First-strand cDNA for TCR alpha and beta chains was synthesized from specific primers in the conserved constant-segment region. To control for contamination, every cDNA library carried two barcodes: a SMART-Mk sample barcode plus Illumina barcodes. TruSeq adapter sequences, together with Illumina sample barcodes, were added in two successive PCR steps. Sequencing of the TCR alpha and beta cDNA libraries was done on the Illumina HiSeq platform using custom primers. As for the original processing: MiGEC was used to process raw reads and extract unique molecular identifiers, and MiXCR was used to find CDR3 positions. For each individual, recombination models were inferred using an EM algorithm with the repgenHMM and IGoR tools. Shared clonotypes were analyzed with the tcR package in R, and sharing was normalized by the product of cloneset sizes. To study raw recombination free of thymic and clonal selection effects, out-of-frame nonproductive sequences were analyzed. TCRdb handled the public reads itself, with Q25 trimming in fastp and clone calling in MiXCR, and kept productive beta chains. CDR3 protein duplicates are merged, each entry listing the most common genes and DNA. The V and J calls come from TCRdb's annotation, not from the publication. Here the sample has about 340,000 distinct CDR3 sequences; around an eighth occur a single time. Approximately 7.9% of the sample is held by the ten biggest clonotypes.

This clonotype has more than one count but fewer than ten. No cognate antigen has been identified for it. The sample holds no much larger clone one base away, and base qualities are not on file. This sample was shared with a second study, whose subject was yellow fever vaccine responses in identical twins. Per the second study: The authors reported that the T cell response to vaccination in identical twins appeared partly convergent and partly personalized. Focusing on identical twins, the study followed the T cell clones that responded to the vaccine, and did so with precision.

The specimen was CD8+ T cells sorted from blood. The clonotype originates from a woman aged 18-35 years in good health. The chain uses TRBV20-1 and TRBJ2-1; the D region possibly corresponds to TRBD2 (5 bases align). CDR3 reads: CSARVPRTGYNEQFF. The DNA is TGCAGTGCTAGAGTTCCCCGGACTGGTTACAATGAGCAGTTCTTC.